The 5 T cell receptor beta chains listed next were all sequenced from one sample in a study of cytomegalovirus exposure and HLA in healthy donors. The PCR made use of 60 Vbeta and 13 Jbeta primers. The assay was immunoSEQ multiplex PCR, and TCRdb's table has in-frame clones only and misses some. The table records about 150,000 clones, roughly 70% of them present only once. Sequenced material: PBMCs. The receptors were sampled from a male donor in good health and CMV-seronegative.

The genes are TRBV2 and TRBJ2-3; D not resolved. The CDR3 spans 11 residues. From germline, CDR1 is SNHLY and CDR2 FYNNEI. The germline V and J ends were trimmed by 6 bases and 6 bases, with 7 bases remaining between them. This chain's CDR3 is CASRQWDTQYF. For the CDR3, the DNA is TGTGCCAGCAGACAGTGGGATACGCAGTATTTT.

This chain connects TRBV4-2 to TRBJ2-1, with 16 bases aligning to TRBD2. With 3 bases clipped from V and 0 bases from J, the junction kept 8 bases outside the gene matches. This CDR3 comprises 20 residues. Germline values: CDR1 LGHNA, CDR2 YNFKEQ. The chain's CDR3 is CASSQEEGLAGGSSYNEQFF. Here the CDR3 DNA reads TGTGCCAGCAGCCAGGAGGAGGGACTAGCGGGGGGGAGCTCCTACAATGAGCAGTTCTTC.

The chain uses TRBV30 and TRBJ2-5, with D possibly being TRBD2 (5 bases). V shed 7 bases and J shed 5 bases, with 17 bases lying between them. CDR3 size: 13 residues. Germline lookup yields CDR1 GTSNPN and CDR2 SVGIG (reference sequence). The CDR3 DNA reads TGTGCCTCCGAACGGGCTAGCCGGGAGACCCAGTACTTC. Its protein product is CASERASRETQYF.

This chain links TRBV5-3 with TRBJ2-1, with 8 positions matching TRBD1. TRBV5-3 has ORF status, its function being uncertain. V trimming: 4 bases; J trimming: 14 bases; junction bases outside the gene matches: 14. The CDR3 spans 14 residues. DNA of the CDR3: TGTGCCAGAAGCCCCTGGACCTTGGACAGGGACGAGTTCTTC. It encodes CARSPWTLDRDEFF.

The chain combines TRBV27 with TRBJ2-2; 9 positions agree with TRBD1. V lost 4 bases and J lost 7; bases outside the gene matches: 7. From germline, CDR1 is MNHEY and CDR2 SMNVEV (reference sequence). This CDR3 region has 15 residues. DNA of the CDR3: TGTGCCAGCAGTTACCTACAGGGGGCCGTCGGGGAGCTGTTTTTT. Translation: CASSYLQGAVGELFF.